This T cell receptor (beta chain) was sequenced in a study of molecular identifiers for immune sequencing clone quantification. This clonotype occurred a few times. Via MiXCR, TCRdb re-called the PCR reads, giving one row per CDR3 protein. The sample consists of roughly 630,000 distinct CDR3 sequences, roughly 27% of them appearing once. This sequence was found in a human donor in good health. Some libraries in this study had Jurkat cell RNA spiked in. Sequencing used naive CD8+ T cells from blood, with Jurkat cell RNA spiked in. Stated subset: FACS-sorted CD8+CD4-CCR7+CD45RA+ naive T cells.

CDR3 sequence (DNA): TGTGCCAGCAACAACAGGGGGTTAGGCGAGCAGTACTTC. Residues: CASNNRGLGEQYF. The chain carries TRBV9 and TRBJ2-7; 8 positions match TRBD1. The trim removed 6 bases at V and 6 bases at J, leaving 8 bases unmatched. Germline values: CDR1 SGDLS, CDR2 YYNGEE. The CDR3 loop spans 13 amino acids. The full variable domain, with the rest looked up from reference TRBV9 and TRBJ2-7, is DSGVTQTPKHLITATGQRVTLRCSPRSGDLSVYWYQQSLDQGLQFLIQYYNGEERAKGNILERFSAQQFPDLHSELNLSSLELGDSALYFCASNNRGLGEQYFGPGTRLTVT.